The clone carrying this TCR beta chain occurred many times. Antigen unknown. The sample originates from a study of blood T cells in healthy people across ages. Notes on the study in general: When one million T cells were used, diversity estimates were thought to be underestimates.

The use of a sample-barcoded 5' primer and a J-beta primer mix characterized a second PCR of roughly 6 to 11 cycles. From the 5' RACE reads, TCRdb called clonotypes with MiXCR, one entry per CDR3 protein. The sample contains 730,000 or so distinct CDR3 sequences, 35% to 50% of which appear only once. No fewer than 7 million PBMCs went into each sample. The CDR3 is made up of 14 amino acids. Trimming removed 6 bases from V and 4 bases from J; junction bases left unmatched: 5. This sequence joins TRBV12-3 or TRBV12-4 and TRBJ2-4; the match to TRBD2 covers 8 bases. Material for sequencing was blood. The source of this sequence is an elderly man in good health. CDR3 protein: CASSTGGAKNIQYF. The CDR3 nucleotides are TGTGCCAGCAGCACCGGGGGGGCAAAAAACATTCAGTACTTC.